This T cell receptor beta chain was recovered during a study of blood T cell repertoires in COVID-19. Study overall: COVID-19 samples, acute and convalescent, were from the United States, Italy and Spain. From T cells, B-cell-depleted T cells, or PBMCs came the material, which was cDNA or gDNA.

Original analysis: By means of reference gene primer amplification, nucleated cell counts were estimated. The assay was immunoSEQ multiplex PCR, and TCRdb's table has in-frame clones only and misses some. D and trimming come from the DNA, and the V and J calls and clone size come from that table. The data contain about 220,000 clones, roughly 89% of them seen just once; the ten biggest clones take up over 13%. The germline V gene has CDR1 MNHEY and CDR2 SVGAGI. The CDR3 contains 13 residues. V lost 4 bases, J lost 1 base, and 8 bases lay in between. The sequenced sample consisted of PBMCs or T cells enriched from blood (not recorded which). This clonotype was sampled from a man aged 25 to 40 who had been exposed to COVID-19. J is TRBJ2-7 and V is TRBV6-5; no firm D call. The CDR3 reads CASSFKESYEQYF. CDR3 DNA sequence: TGTGCCAGCAGTTTCAAGGAGTCCTACGAGCAGTACTTC.